A selection of T cell receptor beta chains follows, all from one sample in a study of cytomegalovirus exposure and HLA in healthy donors. Here immunoSEQ multiplex PCR was the method, and the copy in TCRdb shows in-frame clones only, minus some. Among roughly 130,000 clones, approximately 72% were seen once, and the ten largest hold over 5%. Sequencing was performed on PBMCs. The receptors come from a woman between 55 and 75 years old in good health and CMV-seronegative. The CDR3 runs from the conserved cysteine through the conserved F or W. Fields, in order: V gene, J gene, CDR3 protein.

V gene: TRBV9; J gene: TRBJ2-3; CDR3 protein: CASGAGGDTDTQYF
V gene: TRBV7-2; J gene: TRBJ2-7; CDR3 protein: CASSLATGGREQYF
V gene: TRBV5-6; J gene: TRBJ2-7; CDR3 protein: CASSLWGGQGVYEQYF
V gene: TRBV13; J gene: TRBJ2-3; CDR3 protein: CASSLETGRGTDTQYF
V gene: TRBV19; J gene: TRBJ2-2; CDR3 protein: CASRGAGTGELFF
V gene: TRBV5-4; J gene: TRBJ2-2; CDR3 protein: CASSTGTDTGELFF
V gene: TRBV9; J gene: TRBJ1-4; CDR3 protein: CASGQGPEEKLFF
V gene: TRBV6-5; J gene: TRBJ1-1; CDR3 protein: CASRGVNTEAFF
V gene: TRBV10-3; J gene: TRBJ2-1; CDR3 protein: CAISGTSGAYNEQFF
V gene: TRBV9; J gene: TRBJ2-7; CDR3 protein: CASSPPRGNPYEQYF
V gene: TRBV7-8; J gene: TRBJ1-2; CDR3 protein: CASSLEIAGAPRGYTF
V gene: TRBV29-1; J gene: TRBJ2-2; CDR3 protein: CSVDGQNTGELFF
V gene: TRBV6-5; J gene: TRBJ1-2; CDR3 protein: CATLPLTVPTVYTF
V gene: TRBV7-2; J gene: TRBJ2-3; CDR3 protein: CASSFGGAGGDTQYF
V gene: TRBV5-1; J gene: TRBJ2-2; CDR3 protein: CASSAGTGGTGELFF
V gene: TRBV21-1; J gene: TRBJ2-1; CDR3 protein: CASSKAPGLAGNNEQFF
V gene: TRBV4-3; J gene: TRBJ2-2; CDR3 protein: CASSQPGGAGTGELFF
V gene: TRBV6-5; J gene: TRBJ2-2; CDR3 protein: CASSSPTRVRELFF
V gene: TRBV19; J gene: TRBJ1-3; CDR3 protein: CASSIGDSSGNTIYF
V gene: TRBV7-2; J gene: TRBJ2-3; CDR3 protein: CASSSSTSSTDTQYF
V gene: TRBV4-3; J gene: TRBJ1-1; CDR3 protein: CASSQTGTTEAFF
V gene: TRBV27; J gene: TRBJ2-7; CDR3 protein: CASSPLGAGVKKQYF
V gene: TRBV6-5; J gene: TRBJ1-1; CDR3 protein: CASSEQGRAFF
V gene: TRBV5-1; J gene: TRBJ2-2; CDR3 protein: CASSLRLAGARNTGELFF
V gene: TRBV19; J gene: TRBJ1-1; CDR3 protein: CASSIVGVGTEAFF
V gene: TRBV7-3; J gene: TRBJ2-1; CDR3 protein: CASSLTGTSSYNEQFF
V gene: TRBV10-3; J gene: TRBJ2-2; CDR3 protein: CAIRKPRDTGELFF
V gene: TRBV7-2; J gene: TRBJ2-3; CDR3 protein: CASSKSGGSDTQYF
V gene: TRBV6-5; J gene: TRBJ2-7; CDR3 protein: CASSYSEGVGYEQYF
V gene: TRBV27; J gene: TRBJ2-5; CDR3 protein: CASSSTGLIGTQYF
V gene: TRBV5-5; J gene: TRBJ2-1; CDR3 protein: CASSLSYNEQFF
V gene: TRBV6-4; J gene: TRBJ2-7; CDR3 protein: CASSGAGLGAGEGEQYF
V gene: TRBV29-1; J gene: TRBJ2-3; CDR3 protein: CSTTSGRASSDTQYF
V gene: TRBV9; J gene: TRBJ2-1; CDR3 protein: CASSPSGRGYNEQFF
V gene: TRBV28; J gene: TRBJ2-7; CDR3 protein: CASSLGGGRGEQYF
V gene: TRBV19; J gene: TRBJ2-2; CDR3 protein: CASSILAGATGELFF
V gene: TRBV2; J gene: TRBJ2-3; CDR3 protein: CASSEYGGTDTQYF
V gene: TRBV4-1; J gene: TRBJ2-7; CDR3 protein: CASSQGAGTPTYEQYF
V gene: TRBV7-9; J gene: TRBJ1-2; CDR3 protein: CSSSPGSYGYTF
V gene: TRBV7-6; J gene: TRBJ2-1; CDR3 protein: CASSLGGTGANEQFF
V gene: TRBV5-8; J gene: TRBJ1-2; CDR3 protein: CASSLGERRAGGYTF
V gene: TRBV6-1; J gene: TRBJ1-5; CDR3 protein: CASRSGTPSNQPQHF
V gene: TRBV6-5; J gene: TRBJ1-1; CDR3 protein: CASSYGQEKRWTEAFF
V gene: TRBV5-4; J gene: TRBJ2-5; CDR3 protein: CASSSAGTGGGGTQYF
V gene: TRBV28; J gene: TRBJ1-4; CDR3 protein: CASRNDRGPEKLFF
V gene: TRBV1; J gene: TRBJ2-5; CDR3 protein: CTSSPKQAGGGETQYF
V gene: TRBV29-1; J gene: TRBJ2-2; CDR3 protein: CSVQQGFTGELFF
V gene: TRBV28; J gene: TRBJ2-7; CDR3 protein: CASSFQGEQYF
V gene: TRBV7-2; J gene: TRBJ2-1; CDR3 protein: CASSLEAAGLGEQFF
V gene: TRBV6-6; J gene: TRBJ1-5; CDR3 protein: CASGGEVGQPQHF
V gene: TRBV5-1; J gene: TRBJ1-3; CDR3 protein: CASSLSSTGSSGNTIYF
V gene: TRBV28; J gene: TRBJ1-5; CDR3 protein: CASSVDRDQPQHF
V gene: TRBV6-1; J gene: TRBJ1-2; CDR3 protein: CASSVGTGNYGYTF
V gene: TRBV5-4; J gene: TRBJ1-2; CDR3 protein: CASSSYSRGKGYTF
V gene: TRBV7-2; J gene: TRBJ2-5; CDR3 protein: CASSSGLAGGRATQYF
V gene: TRBV28; J gene: TRBJ1-2; CDR3 protein: CASRPTGSNYGYTF
V gene: TRBV6-1; J gene: TRBJ1-1; CDR3 protein: CASGRKAGNTEAFF